This is a list of T cell receptor beta chains from one sample in a study of T cells in Graves' hyperthyroidism and ophthalmopathy. MiXCR, run by TCRdb on the multiplex PCR reads, gives a single entry per CDR3 protein. The sample lists about 300,000 distinct CDR3 sequences, about an eighth seen once, with approximately 7.8% in the top ten. The source material was blood. These receptors were collected from a woman aged 30 to 39 with Graves' hyperthyroidism that later progressed to Graves' ophthalmopathy. CDR3s include the opening cysteine and the closing phenylalanine or tryptophan. D genes are given only for firm matches. Some rows have no size entry. The others give once, few or many, or a class for an expanded clone.

NA,TRBJ1-5,many,TRBV20-1,CSARDAGFSQPQHF,TGCAGTGCTAGAGATGCAGGGTTCAGTCAGCCCCAGCATTTT
NA,TRBJ1-2,many,TRBV27,CASSRGARGYGYTF,TGTGCCAGCAGTAGGGGGGCGAGGGGCTATGGCTACACCTTC
NA,TRBJ2-5,many,TRBV14,CASSQAGPQYF,TGTGCCAGCAGCCAAGCTGGGCCCCAGTACTTC
NA,TRBJ2-5,few,TRBV5-1,CASSLEGVSLRETQYF,TGCGCCAGCAGCTTGGAGGGGGTGAGTCTACGAGAGACCCAGTACTTC
NA,TRBJ2-7,many,TRBV6-2/TRBV6-3,CASSYAPGAYEQYF,TGTGCCAGCAGTTACGCCCCAGGAGCCTACGAGCAGTACTTC
NA,TRBJ2-3,many,TRBV7-2,CASSQRRTTPDTQYF,TGTGCCAGCAGCCAGCGGCGGACTACCCCAGATACGCAGTATTTT
NA,TRBJ2-1,NA,TRBV6-6,CASSYSRGNEQFF,TGTGCCAGCAGTTACTCCAGGGGCAATGAGCAGTTCTTC
TRBD2,TRBJ2-1,NA,TRBV9,CASNLGASGSNEQFF,TGTGCCAGCAACCTGGGAGCTAGCGGGAGTAATGAGCAGTTCTTC
NA,TRBJ2-1,many,TRBV2,CASSEALLGSAYNEQFF,TGTGCCAGCAGTGAAGCGCTACTCGGGAGTGCCTACAATGAGCAGTTCTTC
NA,TRBJ1-2,NA,TRBV7-9,CASSSGVHYGYTF,TGTGCCAGCAGTTCAGGGGTCCACTATGGCTACACCTTC
NA,TRBJ1-5,many,TRBV28,CASSRKIVGGHYSNQPQHF,TGTGCCAGCAGCCGTAAAATCGTCGGGGGCCACTATAGCAATCAGCCCCAGCATTTT
NA,TRBJ1-1,few,TRBV7-9,CASSSPPTLNTEAFF,TGTGCCAGCAGCTCACCCCCGACATTGAACACTGAAGCTTTCTTT
NA,TRBJ1-5,many,TRBV12-3/TRBV12-4,CASSFVRTNQPQHF,TGTGCCAGCAGTTTCGTCCGGACCAATCAGCCCCAGCATTTT
TRBD1,TRBJ1-5,many,TRBV27,CASSLSGDRADQPQHF,TGTGCCAGCAGTTTATCCGGGGACAGGGCCGATCAGCCCCAGCATTTT
NA,TRBJ1-1,few,TRBV19,CASINPQSGRTEALF,TGTGCCAGTATCAATCCCCAGTCGGGACGGACTGAAGCTCTCTTT
NA,TRBJ2-3,NA,TRBV9,CASSVEAESTDTQYF,TGTGCCAGCAGCGTAGAGGCGGAGAGCACAGATACGCAGTATTTT
TRBD2,TRBJ2-1,many,TRBV27,CASSPYREDHNEQFF,TGTGCCAGCAGTCCTTACCGGGAGGATCACAATGAGCAGTTCTTC
NA,TRBJ2-3,NA,TRBV19,CASTRDGITTDTQYF,TGTGCCAGCACCCGGGACGGTATAACGACAGATACGCAGTATTTT
NA,TRBJ2-1,many,TRBV14,CASSQERNLVYNEQFF,TGTGCCAGCAGCCAAGAGCGCAATCTGGTCTACAATGAGCAGTTCTTC
NA,TRBJ2-3,many,TRBV20-1,CSASPGVGTDTQYF,TGCAGTGCTAGTCCTGGGGTGGGCACAGATACGCAGTATTTT
NA,TRBJ2-3,NA,TRBV28,CASREGPDTQYF,TGTGCCAGCAGGGAGGGCCCAGATACGCAGTATTTT
TRBD2,TRBJ2-2,NA,TRBV18,CASSRLAMNTGELFF,TGTGCCAGCTCCAGACTAGCGATGAACACCGGGGAGCTGTTTTTT
TRBD1,TRBJ1-2,many,TRBV28,CASSAGQLHYGYTF,TGTGCCAGCAGTGCGGGACAGCTGCACTATGGCTACACCTTC
TRBD2,TRBJ2-1,NA,TRBV24-1,CATSDKSLAGGSNEQFF,TGTGCCACCAGTGACAAGTCTCTAGCGGGAGGTAGCAATGAGCAGTTCTTC
TRBD2,TRBJ2-3,many,TRBV4-3,CASSQESSGTDTQYF,TGCGCCAGCAGCCAAGAGTCTAGCGGGACCGATACGCAGTATTTT
TRBD1,TRBJ2-3,few,TRBV19,CASSKHGTALTDTQYF,TGTGCCAGTAGTAAACACGGGACAGCTCTCACAGATACGCAGTATTTT
NA,TRBJ2-5,many,TRBV3-1,CASSQDEVPVEQETQYF,TGTGCCAGCAGCCAAGACGAAGTGCCGGTGGAGCAAGAGACCCAGTACTTC
TRBD2,TRBJ2-2,NA,TRBV9,CASRSGSNTGELFF,TGTGCCAGCCGGAGCGGGAGTAACACCGGGGAGCTGTTTTTT
TRBD1,TRBJ1-1,many,TRBV28,CASSYPTGVGTEAFF,TGTGCCAGCAGTTACCCGACAGGGGTGGGCACTGAAGCTTTCTTT
NA,TRBJ1-5,many,TRBV30,CAWSSTDSNQPQHF,TGTGCCTGGAGTTCGACAGATAGCAATCAGCCCCAGCATTTT
NA,TRBJ2-1,many,TRBV6-2/TRBV6-3,CASKWWGSSYNEQFF,TGTGCCAGCAAATGGTGGGGCAGCTCCTACAATGAGCAGTTCTTC
TRBD1,TRBJ1-1,NA,TRBV19,CASSIVVRTGEWVTEAFF,TGTGCCAGTAGTATTGTAGTTCGGACAGGGGAATGGGTCACTGAAGCTTTCTTT
NA,TRBJ2-1,many,TRBV27,CASTRYGVAARGEQFF,TGTGCCAGCACTCGTTACGGGGTAGCGGCCCGGGGTGAGCAGTTCTTC
NA,TRBJ1-6,many,TRBV12-3/TRBV12-4,CASSFGGGGYNSPLHF,TGTGCCAGCAGTTTTGGTGGTGGGGGCTACAATTCACCCCTCCACTTT
TRBD2,TRBJ2-3,NA,TRBV5-1,CASSLMGGSSIDTQYF,TGCGCCAGCAGCTTGATGGGCGGGAGTAGTATAGATACGCAGTATTTT
NA,TRBJ2-7,many,TRBV28,CASGGLASYEQYF,TGTGCCAGCGGGGGGCTAGCCTCCTACGAGCAGTACTTC
NA,TRBJ2-3,many,TRBV12-3/TRBV12-4,CASSFFGGVGTDTQYF,TGTGCCAGCAGTTTTTTTGGCGGAGTAGGCACAGATACGCAGTATTTT
NA,TRBJ2-7,few,TRBV19,CASRNTGDRLEQYF,TGTGCCAGTAGGAACACGGGGGATCGGCTCGAGCAGTACTTC
NA,TRBJ2-3,many,TRBV27,CASSLRVRGPADTQYF,TGTGCCAGCAGTTTGCGGGTGAGGGGTCCGGCAGATACGCAGTATTTT
TRBD1,TRBJ1-2,many,TRBV12-3/TRBV12-4,CASSPPHRGEGYTF,TGTGCCAGCAGTCCTCCCCACAGGGGTGAGGGCTACACCTTC
NA,TRBJ2-3,few,TRBV29-1,CSVTGLSTDTQYF,TGCAGCGTTACGGGACTTAGCACAGATACGCAGTATTTT
NA,TRBJ2-3,NA,TRBV5-1,CASSKRPIDRWSNTDTQYF,TGCGCCAGCAGCAAAAGACCCATAGACAGGTGGTCTAACACAGATACGCAGTATTTT
NA,TRBJ2-3,many,TRBV7-2,CASSYERLATDTQYF,TGTGCCAGCAGCTACGAGCGTTTAGCAACAGATACGCAGTATTTT
TRBD1,TRBJ2-2,many,TRBV28,CASSSPGQGAPGELFF,TGTGCCAGCAGTTCACCGGGACAGGGGGCGCCCGGGGAGCTGTTTTTT